Presented here are 5 T cell receptor beta chains from one specimen sequenced in a study of T cell repertoires in cytomegalovirus infection. A single record per CDR3 protein comes from TCRdb applying MiXCR to the reads. The sample consists of fewer than 300,000 distinct CDR3 sequences, roughly a quarter of them appearing once. Sequencing used PBMCs. These receptors originate from a human donor in good health (CMV status not recorded). Some clones in this sample may be carry-over from other donors' samples.

The chain combines TRBV5-1 with TRBJ2-2, with D possibly matching TRBD2 (6 bases). The CDR3 sequence is 14 residues long. Trimming removed 4 bases at V and 4 bases at J, with 11 bases between. Germline values: CDR1 SGHRS, CDR2 YFSETQ. The CDR3 protein is CASSGTSITGELFF. The DNA for the CDR3 is TGCGCCAGCAGCGGGACTTCGATCACCGGGGAGCTGTTTTTT.

The chain employs TRBV23-1 and TRBJ2-7; 9 bases are shared with TRBD1. TRBV23-1 is treated as an ORF (open reading frame) with a function not yet certain. The ends lost 0 bases at V and 2 bases at J; junction bases unmatched: 2. This CDR3 comprises 15 residues. Written as DNA, the CDR3 is TGCGCCAGCAGTCAATCCGGGACAGGGACCTACGAGCAGTACTTC. This sequence encodes CASSQSGTGTYEQYF.

This chain uses TRBV29-1 with TRBJ1-5; no clear D gene. Germline V lookup: CDR1 SQVTM, CDR2 ANQGSEA. The CDR3 is 12 residues long. V was cut by 7 bases and J by 4 bases, with 11 bases left in between. The CDR3 nucleotides read TGCAGCGCGACTGTTGGTAATCAGCCCCAGCATTTT. Amino acid sequence: CSATVGNQPQHF.

This clonotype was seen a handful of times. The chain combines TRBV12-3 or TRBV12-4 with TRBJ1-6; 8 nucleotides match TRBD1. The CDR3 has 16 residues. With V trimmed by 6 bases and J by 10 bases, 14 bases remained unmatched. The CDR3 region is CASSSRDRLSGSPLHF. In DNA, the CDR3 is TGTGCCAGCAGCTCCCGGGACAGGCTTTCGGGGTCACCCCTCCACTTT.

In its sample, this clonotype was seen many times. The chain couples TRBV7-2 to TRBJ2-1; 7 nucleotides align to TRBD2. V was clipped by 5 bases and J by 0 bases; unmatched bases: 4. This CDR3 contains 15 residues. The germline CDR1 and CDR2 sequences are SGHTA and FQGNSA. The CDR3 sequence is CASSRGEGSYNEQFF. CDR3 sequence (DNA): TGTGCCAGCAGCCGGGGGGAAGGCTCCTACAATGAGCAGTTCTTC.